Detailed here is one T cell receptor beta chain. These data originate in a study of blood T cell repertoires in COVID-19. Study summary: Material from acute and convalescent COVID-19 was sourced from the United States, Italy and Spain.

As processed by the authors: Amplification of reference gene primers provided the estimated nucleated cell counts. TCRdb's table, derived via immunoSEQ multiplex PCR, lists solely in-frame clones and lacks some. V, J and clone size reflect that table, while D and trimming were determined from the DNA. The data show roughly 170,000 clones, with roughly 90% seen just once and around 21% held by the top ten. Source material: peripheral blood. This receptor was taken from a man aged 70 or older with active or convalescent COVID-19.

The CDR3 loop reads CASSSGDRGIDEQYF. The CDR3 DNA reads as TGTGCCAGCAGCTCCGGTGACAGGGGGATCGACGAGCAGTACTTC. V and J are TRBV5-4 and TRBJ2-7; 9 bases are shared with TRBD1. CDR3 length equals 15 residues. Germline V gives CDR1 SGHNT, CDR2 YYREEE (reference sequence). The trim removed 3 bases at V and 5 bases at J, leaving 9 bases unmatched.